Shown below are 26 T cell receptor beta chains from a single sample sequenced in a study of tumor and adjacent non-tumor tissue in lung cancer. Three rounds of nested PCR, following a modified ARM-PCR protocol, produced the TCRbeta library. TCRdb passed the multiplex PCR reads through MiXCR, listing each CDR3 protein once. Of about 76,000 distinct CDR3 sequences in the sample, 55% to 70% are singletons; the top ten hold around an eighth. This sample's RNA came from whole unsorted tissue. The sample was lung tumor tissue. These receptors were taken from a woman in her seventies with non-small cell lung cancer.

Comment on this clonotype: Because it lacks the conserved phenylalanine or tryptophan at the end, this CDR3 is likely a read error. The J gene is TRBJ2-2, the V gene TRBV20-1; tentative D call: TRBD2 (6 bases). Germline CDR1 is DFQATT and CDR2 is SNEGSKA (reference sequence). The CDR3 extends over 13 amino acids. CDR3 DNA sequence: TGCAGTGCTGGGACTGCGAACACCGGAGAGCTGTTTCTT. Residues: CSAGTANTGELFL.

Turning to this clonotype: This may arise from a read error, as a much more abundant clone is one base away. The CDR3 nucleotides are TGTGCCAGCAGCCCCAACGGTGCTGCCTACGAGCAGAACTTC. Translating it yields CASSPNGAAYEQNF. This chain joins TRBV28 and TRBJ2-7; unclear D gene. The CDR3 runs to 14 residues. Germline CDR1 is MDHEN and CDR2 is SYDVKM.

In this sample, this clonotype turned up a few times. Likely a read error: the CDR3 ends without its conserved phenylalanine or tryptophan. The chain couples TRBV4-2 to TRBJ1-1; no clear D gene. Germline values: CDR1 LGHNA, CDR2 YNFKEQ. This CDR3 region has 15 residues. Trimming shortened V by 1 base and J by 0 bases, and 9 bases separated the two germline ends. As DNA, the CDR3 is TGTGCCAGCAGCCAAGGGGATATCATGAACACTGAAGCTTTCCTT. This translates into CASSQGDIMNTEAFL.

This clonotype came up a few times. The CDR3 end shows no conserved phenylalanine or tryptophan, and so a read error is likely. V usage is TRBV5-5 and J usage is TRBJ2-5; possibly TRBD1 for D (7 bases). Germline CDR1 is SGHKS and CDR2 is YYEKEE (reference sequence). The length of the CDR3 is 17 residues. CDR3 loop: CAGSPRNRGLVQETQYL. CDR3 in DNA: TGTGCCGGCAGCCCCCGGAACAGGGGACTCGTTCAAGAGACCCAGTACCTC.

This clonotype was counted many times. In DNA form, the CDR3 reads TGTGCCAGCAGCTTAAGCGTGGGGGGCCACCACACAGATACGCAGTATTTT. Translated: CASSLSVGGHHTDTQYF. This sequence joins TRBV7-3 and TRBJ2-3; D possibly matches TRBD1 or TRBD2 (6 bases each). The CDR3 is 17 residues long. In germline, CDR1 is SGHTA, CDR2 FQGTGA. V lost 1 base and J 2 bases, leaving 16 bases between the germline ends.

The chain uses TRBV19 and TRBJ1-5, with 9 positions matching TRBD1. This CDR3 is built from 17 residues. CDR1 and CDR2 from the germline V gene are LNHDA and SQIVND (reference sequence). The V gene end was trimmed by 2 bases and the J gene end by 6 bases; junction bases not matched to a gene: 11. CDR3 region: CASSILAPIQGAQPQHF. The CDR3 DNA reads TGTGCCAGTAGTATATTGGCCCCTATACAGGGGGCTCAGCCCCAGCATTTT.

About this clonotype itself: A read error may produce the germline difference seen at one junction end. The chain is built from TRBV30 and TRBJ2-7; the D gene is possibly TRBD1 (6 bases). From germline, CDR1 is GTSNPN and CDR2 SVGIG (reference sequence). The CDR3 has 13 residues. CDR3 sequence: CVWSATQDSEQYF. The CDR3 DNA reads TGTGTCTGGAGTGCTACTCAGGACAGCGAGCAGTACTTC. Full variable domain (missing parts from reference TRBV30 and TRBJ2-7): SQTIHQWPATLVQPVGSPLSLECTVEGTSNPNLYWYRQAAGRGLQLLFYSVGIGQISSEVPQNLSASRPQDRQFILSSKKLLLSDSGFYLCVWSATQDSEQYFGPGTRLTVT.

Comments on this clonotype: One end of the junction is discordant with germline, which a read error may explain. V gene TRBV4-1 combines with J gene TRBJ2-5; 9 bases line up with TRBD2. CDR3 size: 20 residues. Germline CDR1 and CDR2: MGHRA and YSYEKL. In DNA form, the CDR3 reads TGTGCCAGCAGCCAAAGGAGAAGCCTAGCGGGAAATGTTGGCCAAGAGACCCAGTACTTC. Protein product: CASSQRRSLAGNVGQETQYF.

This clonotype appeared many times. The rearrangement uses TRBV11-2 and TRBJ1-1, with no clear D. V was clipped by 0 bases and J by 4 bases, with 9 bases between them. Per germline, CDR1 SGHAT and CDR2 FQNNGV. The CDR3 has 14 residues. CDR3 DNA: TGTGCCAGCAGCTTAGATGTTCGGGCCACTGAAGCTTTCTTT. Its translation: CASSLDVRATEAFF.

Points on this clonotype: A much larger clone differs from this one at a single base, so this may be a read error. The rearrangement uses TRBV20-1 and TRBJ2-3, with D hard to call. V gave up 6 bases and J gave up 6 bases, with 13 bases separating them. The CDR3 is 12 amino acids. Germline V CDR1 and CDR2: DFQATT, SNEGSKA (reference sequence). This chain's CDR3 is CSAPVMSDTQYF. The CDR3 nucleotides read TGCAGTGCCCCAGTCATGTCCGATACGCAGTATTTT.

This clonotype was seen only once. One junction end disagrees with the germline gene, perhaps due to a read error. The rearrangement uses TRBV6-1 and TRBJ2-3, with D possibly TRBD2 on 6 matching bases. Germline CDR1 and CDR2: MNHNS and SASEGT. This CDR3 has 16 residues. The CDR3 DNA follows: TGTTCCAGCAGTTCTATGCACTCGCTGGGGACTGATACGCAGTATTTT. This gives the protein CSSSSMHSLGTDTQYF.

As to this clonotype: Possible read error: a much larger clone is one base away. V usage is TRBV20-1 and J usage is TRBJ2-7; TRBD1 matches 7 bases. Germline CDR1 is DFQATT and CDR2 is SNEGSKA (reference sequence). V lost 6 bases, J lost 6 bases, and 11 bases stayed unmatched. This CDR3 has 13 residues. CDR3 bases: TGCAGTGCAGAACCGGGACAGTACTTCGAGCAGTACTTC. The encoded protein is CSAEPGQYFEQYF.

On this clonotype itself: Since the CDR3 does not end with the conserved phenylalanine or tryptophan, this likely comes from a read error. The gene calls are TRBV28 and TRBJ2-2; D unclear. This CDR3 is built from 13 residues. Germline V gives CDR1 MDHEN, CDR2 SYDVKM. CDR3 in DNA: TGTGCTAGCATTAGAGGGAACACCGGGGAGCTGTTTTCT. It specifies CASIRGNTGELFS.

This clonotype was seen repeatedly, ten times or more. This chain connects TRBV28 to TRBJ2-2; 8 bases match TRBD1. The CDR3 length is 15 residues. Germline values: CDR1 MDHEN, CDR2 SYDVKM. The junction had 8 bases not matched to a gene; V was cut back by 5 bases and J by 6 bases. CDR3 nucleotide sequence: TGTGCCAGCAGTCCCTACAAGGACAGGGCCGGGGAGCTGTTTTTT. This gives the protein CASSPYKDRAGELFF. Drawing the rest from reference TRBV28 and TRBJ2-2, the complete variable domain is DVKVTQSSRYLVKRTGEKVFLECVQDMDHENMFWYRQDPGLGLRLIYFSYDVKMKEKGDIPEGYSVSREKKERFSLILESASTNQTSMYLCASSPYKDRAGELFFGEGSRLTVL.

On this clonotype: The germline gene is not matched at one end of the junction; a read error may be the cause. This chain links TRBV12-3 or TRBV12-4 with TRBJ1-2; 8 bases map to TRBD1. This CDR3 region has 15 residues. CDR3 sequence: CASSSSGGGRDCYTF. CDR3 DNA: TGTGCTAGCAGTTCATCAGGGGGCGGACGGGATTGCTACACCTTC.

The J gene is TRBJ1-1, the V gene TRBV12-3 or TRBV12-4, with D perhaps TRBD1 (5 bases). V lost 6 bases, J lost 5 bases, and 13 bases lay in between. This CDR3 comprises 13 residues. CDR3 sequence reads: CASSPGGGTEAFF. As DNA, the CDR3 is TGTGCCAGCAGCCCCGGGGGGGGGACTGAAGCTTTCTTT.

Details on this clonotype: This CDR3 fails to terminate in the conserved phenylalanine or tryptophan, so it likely reflects a read error. The CDR3 is CAISQGLGQGERQPQHL. The CDR3, as DNA: TGTGCCATCTCCCAGGGATTGGGACAGGGTGAACGCCAGCCCCAGCATTTA. The V call is TRBV10-3, the J call TRBJ1-5; 9 nucleotides agree with TRBD1. Germline CDR1 and CDR2: ENHRY and SYGVKD. V shed 8 bases and J 7 bases; nucleotides not matched to a gene: 18. This CDR3 region has 17 residues.

This clonotype was seen once. Its ends do not fully match the called genes, so a read error is possible. The chain links TRBV29-1 to TRBJ2-1; D perhaps matches TRBD2 (5 bases). Germline CDR1 SQVTM, CDR2 ANQGSEA. This CDR3 has 16 amino acids. The CDR3 DNA follows: TGCAGCGGGAGCCCCTATAGCGAGCAAGGGTACAGTGAGCAGTCCTTC. This translates into CSGSPYSEQGYSEQSF.

Worth noting for this clonotype: Possible read error: a much larger clone is one base away. The chain couples TRBV4-1 to TRBJ1-4; D is ambiguous. The CDR3 totals 15 residues. Germline V gene sequence: CDR1 MGHRA, CDR2 YSYEKL. The CDR3 spells CASSLGTATNEELFF. The CDR3 nucleotides read TGCGCCAGCAGCCTAGGAACTGCAACTAATGAAGAACTGTTTTTT.

This clonotype was detected once. Relative to the germline gene, one junction end is altered; a read error may explain this. The chain couples TRBV4-2 to TRBJ2-7; D is unclear. This CDR3 region has 17 residues. Germline CDR1 and CDR2: LGHNA and YNFKEQ. Here the CDR3 reads CASSQDFPTTTSYKQYF. Written as DNA, the CDR3 is TGTGCCAGCAGCCAAGATTTTCCAACAACAACCTCCTACAAGCAGTACTTC.

About this clonotype: A clone one base away is much larger, so this may be a read error. In DNA, the CDR3 is TGCTGTGCTAGAGACGGAGGCAGGGGAGAAAATCAGCCCCAGCATTTT. Translation gives CCARDGGRGENQPQHF. The chain is built from TRBV20-1 and TRBJ1-5, with a weak D call TRBD1 (6 bases). Germline V gene data show CDR1 as DFQATT and CDR2 as SNEGSKA (reference sequence). This CDR3 spans 16 amino acids.

Regarding this clonotype: One end of the junction fails to match germline, which may point to a read error. The chain has TRBV4-1 and TRBJ2-7, with D perhaps being TRBD1 or TRBD2 (5 bases each). The CDR3 contains 15 residues. Germline-derived CDR1 and CDR2 are MGHRA and YSYEKL. CDR3 residues: CTSSQNGDGSYEQYF. The CDR3 nucleotides read TGCACCAGCAGCCAAAACGGGGACGGATCCTACGAGCAGTACTTC.

This clonotype has a handful of counts. The chain employs TRBV13 and TRBJ2-5; D is perhaps TRBD1 (6 bases). CDR1 is PRHDT and CDR2 is FYEKMQ in the germline V gene (reference sequence). Trimming took 4 bases from V and 5 from J, leaving 17 bases between them. The CDR3 has 15 residues. The CDR3 DNA is TGTGCCAGCAGCTCGCTACAGGGTAGTTTGGAGACCCAGTACTTC. Encoded protein: CASSSLQGSLETQYF.

Note on this clonotype: Germline and junction disagree at one end, which may indicate a read error. The V and J genes are TRBV4-1 and TRBJ2-1, with D maybe TRBD1 (5 bases). The germline V gene encodes CDR1 MGHRA and CDR2 YSYEKL. CDR3 size: 15 residues. The CDR3 reads CASSQGQGSYNEQFF. CDR3 in DNA: TGCGCCAGTAGTCAAGGTCAGGGCTCCTACAATGAGCAATTCTTC.

Notes on this clonotype: The CDR3 does not close with the conserved phenylalanine or tryptophan, likely indicating a read error. The V and J genes are TRBV29-1 and TRBJ2-7, with D perhaps being TRBD1 or TRBD2 (6 bases each). Trimming cost V 6 bases and J 3 bases, with 15 bases left between them. Germline V gives CDR1 SQVTM, CDR2 ANQGSEA. The CDR3 totals 13 residues. CDR3 protein: CSVVTGGVYEQYL. As DNA, the CDR3 is TGCAGCGTCGTGACAGGAGGGGTCTACGAGCAGTACCTC.

With respect to this clonotype: Given the absence of the conserved phenylalanine or tryptophan at the CDR3 end, a read error is likely. This sequence joins TRBV7-9 and TRBJ2-3; 7 nucleotides match TRBD1. Germline V CDR1 and CDR2: SEHNR, FQNEAQ (reference sequence). This CDR3 has 16 amino acids. The CDR3: CAGSSLRGQSTDTQYY. The CDR3 DNA sequence: TGTGCCGGCAGCTCCCTGAGGGGACAGTCCACAGATACGCAGTATTAT.